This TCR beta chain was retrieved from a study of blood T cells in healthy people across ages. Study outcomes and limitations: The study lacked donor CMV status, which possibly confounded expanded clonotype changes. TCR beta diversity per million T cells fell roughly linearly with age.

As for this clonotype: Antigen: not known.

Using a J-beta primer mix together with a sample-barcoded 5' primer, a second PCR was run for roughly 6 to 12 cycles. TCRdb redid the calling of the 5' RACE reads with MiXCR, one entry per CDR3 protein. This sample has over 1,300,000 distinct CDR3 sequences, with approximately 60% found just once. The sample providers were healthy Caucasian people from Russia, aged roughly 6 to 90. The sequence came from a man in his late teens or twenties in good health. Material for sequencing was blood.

The CDR3 DNA is TGTGCCAGCAGCTTATCCAGACCGTGGGGGTTGGGATATAGAGCAGAAGAGACCCAGTACTTC. This codes for CASSLSRPWGLGYRAEETQYF. The chain has TRBV11-2 and TRBJ2-7; perhaps D is TRBD1 or TRBD2 (5 bases each). TRBJ2-5 matches the DNA end more closely, so the J call is doubtful. The germline gives CDR1 SGHAT, CDR2 FQNNGV. CDR3 length: 21 residues.